This TCR beta chain was profiled in a study of blood T cell repertoires in COVID-19. Background on the study: Whether acute or convalescent, the COVID-19 samples came from the United States, Italy and Spain.

The V gene's germline CDR1 is SGHDT and CDR2 YYEEEE. V lost 0 bases, J lost 6 bases, and 7 bases lay in between. The CDR3 covers 14 residues. Original analysis: By means of reference gene primer amplification, nucleated cell counts were estimated. Generated by immunoSEQ multiplex PCR, the TCRdb table keeps only in-frame clones and is missing some. For V, J and clone size, that table is used; D and trimming come from the DNA. The table includes around 160,000 clones, roughly 84% detected once. The chain recombines TRBV5-6 with TRBJ1-6; possibly TRBD1 for D (5 bases). The receptor's source is a woman aged 50 to 65 who had been exposed to COVID-19. Sample: PBMCs or T cells enriched from blood (not recorded which). CDR3 region: CASSLGQRNSPLHF. CDR3 nucleotides: TGTGCCAGCAGCTTGGGACAGCGTAATTCACCCCTCCACTTT. Full variable domain (remainder filled in from reference TRBV5-6 and TRBJ1-6): DAGVTQSPTHLIKTRGQQVTLRCSPKSGHDTVSWYQQALGQGPQFIFQYYEEEERQRGNFPDRFSGHQFPNYSSELNVNALLLGDSALYLCASSLGQRNSPLHFGNGTRLTVT.